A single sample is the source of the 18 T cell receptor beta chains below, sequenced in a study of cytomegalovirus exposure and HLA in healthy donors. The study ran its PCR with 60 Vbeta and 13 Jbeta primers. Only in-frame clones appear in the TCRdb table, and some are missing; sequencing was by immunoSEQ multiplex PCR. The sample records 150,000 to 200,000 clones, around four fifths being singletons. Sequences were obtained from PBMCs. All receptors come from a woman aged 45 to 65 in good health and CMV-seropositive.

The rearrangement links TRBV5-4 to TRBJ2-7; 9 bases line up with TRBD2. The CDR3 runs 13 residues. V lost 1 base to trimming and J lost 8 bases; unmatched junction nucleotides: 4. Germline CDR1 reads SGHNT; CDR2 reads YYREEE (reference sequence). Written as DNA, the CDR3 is TGTGCCAGCAGCTTGACTAGCGGGTATAAGCAGTACTTC. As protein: CASSLTSGYKQYF. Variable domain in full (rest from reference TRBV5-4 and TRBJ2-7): ETGVTQSPTHLIKTRGQQVTLRCSSQSGHNTVSWYQQALGQGPQFIFQYYREEENGRGNFPPRFSGLQFPNYSSELNVNALELDDSALYLCASSLTSGYKQYFGPGTRLTVT.

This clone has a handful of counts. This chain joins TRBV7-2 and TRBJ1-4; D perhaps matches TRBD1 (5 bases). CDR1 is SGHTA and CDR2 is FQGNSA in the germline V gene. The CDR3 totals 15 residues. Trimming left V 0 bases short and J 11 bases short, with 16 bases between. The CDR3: CASSLAGGGLAKLFF. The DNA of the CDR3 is TGTGCCAGCAGCTTAGCGGGGGGTGGGTTGGCCAAACTGTTTTTT. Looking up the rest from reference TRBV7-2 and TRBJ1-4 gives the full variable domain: GAGVSQSPSNKVTEKGKDVELRCDPISGHTALYWYRQSLGQGLEFLIYFQGNSAPDKSGLPSDRFSAERTGGSVSTLTIQRTQQEDSAVYLCASSLAGGGLAKLFFGSGTQLSVL.

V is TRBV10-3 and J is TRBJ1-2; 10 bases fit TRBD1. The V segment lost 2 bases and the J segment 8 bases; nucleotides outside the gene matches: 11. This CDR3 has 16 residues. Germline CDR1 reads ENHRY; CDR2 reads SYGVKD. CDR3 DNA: TGTGCCATCAGTGAGCTCGAAGGGACAGGGGCCAGGGGCTACACCTTC. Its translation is CAISELEGTGARGYTF.

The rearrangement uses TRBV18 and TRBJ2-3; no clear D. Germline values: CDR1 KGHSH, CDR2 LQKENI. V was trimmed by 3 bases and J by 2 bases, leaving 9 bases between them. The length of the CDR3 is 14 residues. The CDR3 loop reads CASSPPVPTDTQYF. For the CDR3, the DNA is TGTGCCAGCTCACCCCCGGTGCCCACAGATACGCAGTATTTT.

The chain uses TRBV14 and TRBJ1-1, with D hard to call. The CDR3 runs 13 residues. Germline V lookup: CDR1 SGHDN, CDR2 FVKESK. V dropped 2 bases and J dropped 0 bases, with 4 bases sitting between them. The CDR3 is CASSQFVNTEAFF. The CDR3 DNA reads TGTGCCAGCAGCCAATTCGTGAACACTGAAGCTTTCTTT.

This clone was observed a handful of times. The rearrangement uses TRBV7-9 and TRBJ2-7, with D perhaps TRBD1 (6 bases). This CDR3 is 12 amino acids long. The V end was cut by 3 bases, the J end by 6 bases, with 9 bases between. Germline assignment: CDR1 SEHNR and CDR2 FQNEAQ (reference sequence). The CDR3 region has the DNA TGTGCCAGCAGCTTTGGACAGCCCGAGCAGTACTTC. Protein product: CASSFGQPEQYF.

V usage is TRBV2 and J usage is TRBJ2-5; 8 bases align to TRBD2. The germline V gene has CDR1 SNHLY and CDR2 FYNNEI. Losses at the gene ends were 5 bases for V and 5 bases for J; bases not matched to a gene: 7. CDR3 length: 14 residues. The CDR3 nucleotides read TGTGCCAGCAGTTCTACTCCGGGGGGGGAGACCCAGTACTTC. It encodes CASSSTPGGETQYF.

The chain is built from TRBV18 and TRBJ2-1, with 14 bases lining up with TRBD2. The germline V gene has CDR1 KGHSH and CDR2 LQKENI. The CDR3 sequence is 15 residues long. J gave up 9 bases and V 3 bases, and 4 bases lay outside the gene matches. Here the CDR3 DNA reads TGTGCCAGCTCACCGGGACTAGCGGGAGAAAGTGAGCAGTTCTTC. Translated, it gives CASSPGLAGESEQFF.

The CDR3 region has the DNA TGTGCCAGCAGACCTAGCGGGAGGGCCACGGGGGAGCAGTACTTC. Translated: CASRPSGRATGEQYF. V gene TRBV7-9 combines with J gene TRBJ2-5; the match to TRBD2 covers 12 bases. Germline CDR1 SEHNR, CDR2 FQNEAQ (reference sequence). Losses at the gene ends were 6 bases for V and 11 bases for J; bases not matched to a gene: 13. This CDR3 has 15 residues.

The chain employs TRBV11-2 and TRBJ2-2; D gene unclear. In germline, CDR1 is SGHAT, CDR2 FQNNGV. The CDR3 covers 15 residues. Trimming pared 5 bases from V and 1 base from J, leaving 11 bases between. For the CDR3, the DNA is TGTGCCAGCAGCATTGACTCCCTGAACACCGGGGAGCTGTTTTTT. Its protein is CASSIDSLNTGELFF.

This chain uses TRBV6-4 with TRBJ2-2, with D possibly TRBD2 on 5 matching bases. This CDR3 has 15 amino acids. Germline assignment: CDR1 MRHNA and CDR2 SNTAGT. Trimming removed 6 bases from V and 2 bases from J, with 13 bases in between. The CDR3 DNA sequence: TGTGCCAGCAGCCCGGCGACTATAAACACCGGGGAGCTGTTTTTT. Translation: CASSPATINTGELFF.

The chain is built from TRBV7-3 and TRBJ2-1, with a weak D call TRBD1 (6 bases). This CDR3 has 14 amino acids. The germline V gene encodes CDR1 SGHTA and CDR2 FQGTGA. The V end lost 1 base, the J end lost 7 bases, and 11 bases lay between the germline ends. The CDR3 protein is CASSLRGQGNEQFF. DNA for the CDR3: TGTGCCAGCAGCTTAAGGGGGCAGGGGAATGAGCAGTTCTTC.

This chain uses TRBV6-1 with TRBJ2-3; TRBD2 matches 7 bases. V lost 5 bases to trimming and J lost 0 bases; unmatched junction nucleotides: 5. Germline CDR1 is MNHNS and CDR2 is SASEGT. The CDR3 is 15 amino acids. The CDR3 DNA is TGTGCCAGCAGTAAAGGCGGGAGCAGCACAGATACGCAGTATTTT. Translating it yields CASSKGGSSTDTQYF.

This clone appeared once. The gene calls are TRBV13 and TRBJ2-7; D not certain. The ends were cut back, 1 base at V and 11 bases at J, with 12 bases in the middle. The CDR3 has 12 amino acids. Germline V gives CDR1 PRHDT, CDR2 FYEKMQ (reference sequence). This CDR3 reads CASSLVLGDKYF. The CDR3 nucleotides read TGTGCCAGCAGCTTAGTCCTGGGCGATAAGTACTTC. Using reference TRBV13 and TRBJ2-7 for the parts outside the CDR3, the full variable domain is AAGVIQSPRHLIKEKRETATLKCYPIPRHDTVYWYQQGPGQDPQFLISFYEKMQSDKGSIPDRFSAQQFSDYHSELNMSSLELGDSALYFCASSLVLGDKYFGPGTRLTVT.

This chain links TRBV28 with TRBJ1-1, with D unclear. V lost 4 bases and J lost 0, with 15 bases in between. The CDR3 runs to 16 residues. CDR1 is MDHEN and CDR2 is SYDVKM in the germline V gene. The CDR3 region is CASSSSLPSVNTEAFF. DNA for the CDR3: TGTGCCAGCAGTTCCTCCCTTCCCTCGGTGAACACTGAAGCTTTCTTT.

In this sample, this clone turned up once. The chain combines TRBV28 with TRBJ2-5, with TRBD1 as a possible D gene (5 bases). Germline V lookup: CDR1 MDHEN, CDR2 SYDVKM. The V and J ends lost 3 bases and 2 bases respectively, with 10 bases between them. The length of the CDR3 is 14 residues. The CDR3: CASSFRQLQETQYF. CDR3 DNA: TGTGCCAGCAGTTTCCGACAGTTACAAGAGACCCAGTACTTC.

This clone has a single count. CDR3 residues: CASSFPTGSYNEQFF. DNA for the CDR3: TGTGCCAGCAGCTTCCCGACAGGGAGCTACAATGAGCAGTTCTTC. The V and J genes are TRBV7-9 and TRBJ2-1; 7 bases map to TRBD1. CDR1 SEHNR and CDR2 FQNEAQ come from the germline V gene (reference sequence). CDR3 size: 15 residues. With V trimmed by 3 bases and J by 3 bases, 5 bases remained unmatched.

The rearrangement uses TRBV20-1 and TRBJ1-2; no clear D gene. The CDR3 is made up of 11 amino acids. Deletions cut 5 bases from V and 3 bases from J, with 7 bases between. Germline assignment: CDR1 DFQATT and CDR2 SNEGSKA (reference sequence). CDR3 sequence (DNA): TGCAGTGCTCGCGATGACTATGGCTACACCTTC. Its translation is CSARDDYGYTF.